The rows below give T cell receptor beta chains drawn from one sample of a study of liver allograft versus peripheral blood T cells. A single record per CDR3 protein comes from TCRdb applying MiXCR to the reads. The sample holds 8,800 or so distinct CDR3 sequences, 18% seen once. The receptors stem from a human patient who had a liver transplant. Some T cells may originate from the graft donor. Each CDR3 is given with its conserved first and last residue. The D gene is left open where the match is weak. Expanded clones are given a class, and other clones once, few, many or no size at all.

CDR3aa: CASSLSWATEAFF
CDR3nt: TGTGCCAGCTCCCTTAGTTGGGCCACTGAAGCTTTCTTT
j_gene: TRBJ1-1
d_gene: -
v_gene: TRBV18
abundance: medium-sized

CDR3aa: CASRQGPGMLDEQFF
CDR3nt: TGTGCCAGTAGACAGGGCCCCGGAATGCTCGACGAGCAGTTCTTC
j_gene: TRBJ2-1
d_gene: -
v_gene: TRBV19
abundance: medium-sized

CDR3aa: CASNQGVEQYF
CDR3nt: TGTGCCAGCAACCAAGGAGTCGAGCAGTACTTC
j_gene: TRBJ2-7
d_gene: -
v_gene: TRBV6-5
abundance: medium-sized

CDR3aa: CASSVGQGHEQYF
CDR3nt: TGTGCCAGCAGCGTTGGACAGGGCCACGAGCAGTACTTC
j_gene: TRBJ2-7
d_gene: TRBD1
v_gene: TRBV9
abundance: many

CDR3aa: CASSRGGREINVRQGNGYTF
CDR3nt: TGTGCCAGCAGCCGGGGGGGGAGGGAAATCAACGTCAGACAGGGGAATGGCTACACCTTC
j_gene: TRBJ1-2
d_gene: TRBD1
v_gene: TRBV13
abundance: medium-sized

CDR3aa: CASSAHPGRGGELFF
CDR3nt: TGTGCCAGCAGCGCCCACCCGGGACGAGGCGGGGAGCTGTTTTTT
j_gene: TRBJ2-2
d_gene: -
v_gene: TRBV11-3
abundance: many

CDR3aa: CASKEGRGRTRAFF
CDR3nt: TGTGCCAGTAAAGAGGGCAGGGGACGAACGAGGGCTTTCTTT
j_gene: TRBJ1-1
d_gene: -
v_gene: TRBV19
abundance: -

CDR3aa: CASSAGQQNSPLHF
CDR3nt: TGTGCCAGCAGCGCGGGACAACAGAATTCACCCCTCCACTTT
j_gene: TRBJ1-6
d_gene: -
v_gene: TRBV7-9
abundance: few

CDR3aa: CASSYSSSRILNEQFF
CDR3nt: TGTGCCAGCAGTTACTCATCTAGCAGGATACTCAATGAGCAGTTCTTC
j_gene: TRBJ2-1
d_gene: -
v_gene: TRBV6-2/TRBV6-3
abundance: medium-sized

CDR3aa: CASTRAGEQYF
CDR3nt: TGTGCCAGCACCCGAGCGGGCGAGCAGTACTTC
j_gene: TRBJ2-7
d_gene: -
v_gene: TRBV6-1
abundance: medium-sized

CDR3aa: CASSPRDRNTGELFF
CDR3nt: TGTGCCAGCTCACCACGGGACAGGAACACCGGGGAGCTGTTTTTT
j_gene: TRBJ2-2
d_gene: TRBD1
v_gene: TRBV18
abundance: medium-sized

CDR3aa: CSARHPAVSYNEQFF
CDR3nt: TGCAGTGCTAGACACCCCGCAGTCTCCTACAATGAGCAGTTCTTC
j_gene: TRBJ2-1
d_gene: -
v_gene: TRBV20-1
abundance: few

CDR3aa: CASSLDTEAFF
CDR3nt: TGTGCCAGCAGCTTAGACACTGAAGCTTTCTTT
j_gene: TRBJ1-1
d_gene: -
v_gene: TRBV7-9
abundance: -

CDR3aa: CSASRDFSGNTIYF
CDR3nt: TGCAGTGCCAGCCGGGACTTCTCTGGAAACACCATATATTTT
j_gene: TRBJ1-3
d_gene: -
v_gene: TRBV20-1
abundance: -

CDR3aa: CASSLAKGVQETQYF
CDR3nt: TGTGCCAGCAGCTTGGCCAAGGGGGTCCAAGAGACCCAGTACTTC
j_gene: TRBJ2-5
d_gene: -
v_gene: TRBV5-4
abundance: -

CDR3aa: CASSSGARGYTF
CDR3nt: TGTGCCAGCAGCTCAGGGGCACGCGGCTACACCTTC
j_gene: TRBJ1-2
d_gene: -
v_gene: TRBV7-9
abundance: many

CDR3aa: CAWSVLGLNQPQHF
CDR3nt: TGTGCCTGGAGTGTACTGGGCCTCAATCAGCCCCAGCATTTT
j_gene: TRBJ1-5
d_gene: -
v_gene: TRBV30
abundance: -

CDR3aa: CSVEAWTSGEKGPHTDTQYF
CDR3nt: TGCAGCGTTGAAGCCTGGACTAGCGGGGAGAAGGGCCCACACACAGATACGCAGTATTTT
j_gene: TRBJ2-3
d_gene: TRBD2
v_gene: TRBV29-1
abundance: few

CDR3aa: CASSSVTSGRLETQYF
CDR3nt: TGTGCCAGCAGCTCCGTGACTAGCGGGAGATTAGAGACCCAGTACTTC
j_gene: TRBJ2-5
d_gene: TRBD2
v_gene: TRBV11-2
abundance: -

CDR3aa: CSASQGGSYGYTF
CDR3nt: TGCAGTGCGAGCCAAGGGGGAAGCTATGGCTACACCTTC
j_gene: TRBJ1-2
d_gene: -
v_gene: TRBV20-1
abundance: -

CDR3aa: CASSFGASSYEQYF
CDR3nt: TGTGCCAGCAGCTTCGGGGCTAGCTCCTACGAGCAGTACTTC
j_gene: TRBJ2-7
d_gene: -
v_gene: TRBV7-2
abundance: many

CDR3aa: CAWTPDRYTEAFF
CDR3nt: TGTGCCTGGACCCCAGACCGGTACACTGAAGCTTTCTTT
j_gene: TRBJ1-1
d_gene: -
v_gene: TRBV30
abundance: few

CDR3aa: CSAPVVEAFF
CDR3nt: TGCAGTGCCCCTGTAGTAGAAGCTTTCTTT
j_gene: TRBJ1-1
d_gene: -
v_gene: TRBV20-1
abundance: -

CDR3aa: CASRGALGYTF
CDR3nt: TGTGCCAGCAGAGGGGCCCTTGGCTACACCTTC
j_gene: TRBJ1-2
d_gene: -
v_gene: TRBV6-2/TRBV6-3
abundance: medium-sized

CDR3aa: CASSLGLAGVGTQYF
CDR3nt: TGTGCCAGCAGCCTTGGACTAGCGGGGGTGGGGACGCAGTATTTT
j_gene: TRBJ2-3
d_gene: TRBD2
v_gene: TRBV14
abundance: -

CDR3aa: CASSPGGDYEQYF
CDR3nt: TGTGCCAGCAGCCCCGGGGGGGACTACGAGCAGTACTTC
j_gene: TRBJ2-7
d_gene: TRBD2
v_gene: TRBV6-1
abundance: many

CDR3aa: CASTTPGELYGYTF
CDR3nt: TGTGCCAGCACTACGCCGGGGGAGCTCTATGGCTACACCTTC
j_gene: TRBJ1-2
d_gene: -
v_gene: TRBV28
abundance: once

CDR3aa: CASSPQSPYRENNSPLHF
CDR3nt: TGTGCCAGCTCACCGCAAAGCCCTTACAGGGAAAATAATTCACCCCTCCACTTT
j_gene: TRBJ1-6
d_gene: -
v_gene: TRBV18
abundance: medium-sized

CDR3aa: CASSPPDGNYEQYF
CDR3nt: TGTGCCAGCTCACCCCCGGACGGAAACTACGAGCAGTACTTC
j_gene: TRBJ2-7
d_gene: -
v_gene: TRBV18
abundance: medium-sized

CDR3aa: CASSLETGSSGNTIYF
CDR3nt: TGTGCCAGCAGCTTAGAGACAGGATCCTCTGGAAACACCATATATTTT
j_gene: TRBJ1-3
d_gene: -
v_gene: TRBV7-2
abundance: -

CDR3aa: CSADRTNTEAFF
CDR3nt: TGCAGTGCCGACAGAACAAACACTGAAGCTTTCTTT
j_gene: TRBJ1-1
d_gene: -
v_gene: TRBV20-1
abundance: -

CDR3aa: CSAFGQSGGARYEQYF
CDR3nt: TGCAGTGCCTTCGGTCAAAGCGGGGGGGCGCGATACGAGCAGTACTTC
j_gene: TRBJ2-7
d_gene: TRBD2
v_gene: TRBV20-1
abundance: few

CDR3aa: CASSLGETQYF
CDR3nt: TGTGCCAGCAGCCTGGGGGAGACCCAGTACTTC
j_gene: TRBJ2-5
d_gene: -
v_gene: TRBV11-2
abundance: few

CDR3aa: CASSLSGENYGYTF
CDR3nt: TGTGCCAGCTCCTTATCGGGGGAGAACTATGGCTACACCTTC
j_gene: TRBJ1-2
d_gene: -
v_gene: TRBV18
abundance: few

CDR3aa: CASSLQGAGAQPQHF
CDR3nt: TGTGCCAGCAGCTTACAGGGGGCAGGAGCTCAGCCCCAGCATTTT
j_gene: TRBJ1-5
d_gene: TRBD1
v_gene: TRBV7-2
abundance: many

CDR3aa: CASSRDKLFF
CDR3nt: TGTGCCAGCAGTCGGGACAAACTGTTTTTT
j_gene: TRBJ1-4
d_gene: -
v_gene: TRBV6-6
abundance: few

CDR3aa: CASSHLIGQDTDTQYF
CDR3nt: TGTGCCAGCAGTCACCTAATCGGACAGGACACAGATACGCAGTATTTT
j_gene: TRBJ2-3
d_gene: TRBD1
v_gene: TRBV27
abundance: medium-sized

CDR3aa: CASSQAQGQETQYF
CDR3nt: TGTGCCAGCAGCCAAGCACAGGGCCAAGAGACCCAGTACTTC
j_gene: TRBJ2-5
d_gene: -
v_gene: TRBV3-1
abundance: few

CDR3aa: CASSFSRDTYNEQFF
CDR3nt: TGTGCCAGCAGTTTTTCCAGGGACACCTACAATGAGCAGTTCTTC
j_gene: TRBJ2-1
d_gene: -
v_gene: TRBV27
abundance: medium-sized

CDR3aa: CASSVTGSPYEQYF
CDR3nt: TGTGCCAGCAGCGTGACAGGGTCTCCCTACGAGCAGTACTTC
j_gene: TRBJ2-7
d_gene: TRBD1
v_gene: TRBV5-5
abundance: few

CDR3aa: CSAYANGRIYEQYF
CDR3nt: TGCAGTGCTTATGCCAACGGGCGAATCTACGAGCAGTACTTC
j_gene: TRBJ2-7
d_gene: -
v_gene: TRBV20-1
abundance: -

CDR3aa: CASSPRGDPGVKLFF
CDR3nt: TGTGCCAGCAGCCCCCGGGGAGACCCTGGGGTAAAACTGTTTTTT
j_gene: TRBJ1-4
d_gene: -
v_gene: TRBV9
abundance: once

CDR3aa: CASSGNRAGGRTYNEQFF
CDR3nt: TGTGCCAGCAGTGGGAACAGAGCAGGGGGCCGGACCTACAATGAGCAGTTCTTC
j_gene: TRBJ2-1
d_gene: TRBD1
v_gene: TRBV6-2/TRBV6-3
abundance: medium-sized

CDR3aa: CASSPWGGHNEQFF
CDR3nt: TGTGCCAGCAGTCCATGGGGGGGCCACAATGAGCAGTTCTTC
j_gene: TRBJ2-1
d_gene: -
v_gene: TRBV28
abundance: few

CDR3aa: CASSIRGTGAYIYNEQFF
CDR3nt: TGTGCCAGTAGTATTCGAGGGACAGGGGCTTACATCTACAATGAGCAGTTCTTC
j_gene: TRBJ2-1
d_gene: TRBD1
v_gene: TRBV19
abundance: medium-sized

CDR3aa: CASSKQLAGTDTQYF
CDR3nt: TGTGCCAGTAGTAAACAACTAGCGGGAACAGATACGCAGTATTTT
j_gene: TRBJ2-3
d_gene: TRBD2
v_gene: TRBV19
abundance: medium-sized